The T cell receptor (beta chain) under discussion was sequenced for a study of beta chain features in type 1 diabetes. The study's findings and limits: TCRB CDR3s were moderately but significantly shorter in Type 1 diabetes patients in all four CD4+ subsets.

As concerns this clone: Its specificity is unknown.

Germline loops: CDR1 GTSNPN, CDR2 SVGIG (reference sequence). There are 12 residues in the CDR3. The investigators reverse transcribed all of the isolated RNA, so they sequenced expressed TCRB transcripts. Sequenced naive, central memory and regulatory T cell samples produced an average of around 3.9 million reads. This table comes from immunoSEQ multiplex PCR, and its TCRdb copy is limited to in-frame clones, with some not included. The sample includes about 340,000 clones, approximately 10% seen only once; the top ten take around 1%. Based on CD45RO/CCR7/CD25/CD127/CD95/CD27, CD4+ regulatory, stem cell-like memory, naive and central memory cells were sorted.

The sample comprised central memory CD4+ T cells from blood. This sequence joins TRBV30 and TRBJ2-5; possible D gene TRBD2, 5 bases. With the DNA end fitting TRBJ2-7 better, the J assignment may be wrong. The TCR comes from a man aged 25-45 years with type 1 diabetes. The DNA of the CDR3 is TGTGCCTGGACCAGCGGCTCCTACGAGCAGTACTTC. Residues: CAWTSGSYEQYF.